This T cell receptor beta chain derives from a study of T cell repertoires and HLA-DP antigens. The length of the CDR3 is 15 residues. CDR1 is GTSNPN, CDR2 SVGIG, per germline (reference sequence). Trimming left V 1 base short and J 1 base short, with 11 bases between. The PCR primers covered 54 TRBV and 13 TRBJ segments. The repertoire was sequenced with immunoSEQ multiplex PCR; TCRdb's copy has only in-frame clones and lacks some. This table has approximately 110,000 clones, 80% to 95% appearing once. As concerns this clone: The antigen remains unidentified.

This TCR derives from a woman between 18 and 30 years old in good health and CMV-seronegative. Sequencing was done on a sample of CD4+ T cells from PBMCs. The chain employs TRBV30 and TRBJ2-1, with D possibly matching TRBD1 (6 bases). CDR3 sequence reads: CAWSGKGVSYNEQFF. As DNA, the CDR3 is TGTGCCTGGAGTGGGAAGGGGGTTTCCTACAATGAGCAGTTCTTC.